A selection of T cell receptor beta chains follows, all from one sample in a study of sequential checkpoint blockade in melanoma. The table came from immunoSEQ multiplex PCR; TCRdb's copy has only in-frame clones and leaves some out. The profile shows roughly 14,000 clones, around 77% of them singletons. The sample here was CD8+ T cells sorted from blood (inferred from file names), taken from a patient given nivolumab and ipilimumab in sequence. These TCRs come from a human donor with melanoma. CDR3s include the opening cysteine and the closing phenylalanine or tryptophan. D genes are given only for firm matches. Clone size is given for some rows only: seen once, a few or many times, or a class if the clone is expanded.

TRBV27	TRBJ1-1	once	TRBD1	CASSLTTGAGAFF	TGTGCCAGCAGTTTGACCACAGGGGCGGGAGCTTTCTTT
TRBV6-6	TRBJ2-3	NA	NA	CASSGYDGEQYF	TGTGCCAGCAGTGGCTACGACGGGGAGCAGTATTTT
TRBV29-1	TRBJ2-1	once	NA	CSVEGGSYNEQFF	TGCAGCGTTGAAGGCGGGTCCTACAATGAGCAGTTCTTC
TRBV6-5	TRBJ2-7	NA	TRBD2	CASSYFSGSSYEQYF	TGTGCCAGCAGTTACTTTAGCGGGAGCTCCTACGAGCAGTACTTC
TRBV6-4	TRBJ1-5	NA	TRBD1	CASSEGQGGQPQHF	TGTGCCAGCAGTGAAGGACAGGGTGGTCAGCCCCAGCATTTT
TRBV19	TRBJ1-1	once	NA	CASSIQGPTEAFF	TGTGCCAGTAGTATCCAGGGGCCCACTGAAGCTTTCTTT
TRBV12-5	TRBJ2-1	NA	NA	CASGFLGAREYNEQFF	TGTGCTAGTGGTTTCCTTGGGGCTAGGGAATACAATGAGCAGTTCTTC
TRBV5-1	TRBJ1-2	NA	TRBD1	CASSLRDSPFYGYTF	TGCGCCAGCAGCCTGAGGGACAGCCCCTTCTATGGCTACACCTTC
TRBV4-1	TRBJ2-7	NA	TRBD2	CASSQGTSYEQYF	TGCGCCAGCAGTCAAGGGACTAGCTACGAGCAGTACTTC
TRBV7-8	TRBJ1-4	NA	NA	CASSSQREKLFF	TGTGCCAGCAGCTCACAGCGGGAAAAACTGTTTTTT
TRBV6-6	TRBJ2-5	NA	NA	CASSLGPIQETQYF	TGTGCCAGCAGTTTGGGGCCGATCCAAGAGACCCAGTACTTC
TRBV5-5	TRBJ2-2	NA	NA	CASSTGGTGSTGELFF	TGTGCCAGCAGCACTGGCGGTACGGGAAGCACCGGGGAGCTGTTTTTT
TRBV6-5	TRBJ1-2	NA	TRBD1	CASRSGGPNYGYTF	TGTGCCAGCCGATCAGGGGGCCCGAACTATGGCTACACCTTC
TRBV29-1	TRBJ2-1	NA	TRBD1	CSGRGQGSGNEQFF	TGCAGCGGGAGAGGACAGGGGTCTGGCAATGAGCAGTTCTTC
TRBV6-4	TRBJ2-3	few	TRBD2	CASSDSPGSGGTDTQYF	TGTGCCAGCAGTGACTCCCCGGGTAGCGGGGGGACAGATACGCAGTATTTT
TRBV19	TRBJ2-2	few	NA	CASSSSGGRELFF	TGTGCCAGTTCCAGTAGCGGAGGCCGGGAGCTGTTTTTT
TRBV7-7	TRBJ2-7	NA	TRBD1	CASSPPGGSEQYF	TGTGCTAGCAGCCCACCAGGGGGCAGCGAGCAGTACTTC
TRBV28	TRBJ2-3	NA	NA	CASRGDPGGLTDTQYF	TGTGCCAGCAGGGGTGATCCGGGGGGCCTTACAGATACGCAGTATTTT
TRBV14	TRBJ2-1	NA	NA	CASSQGGVGEQFF	TGTGCCAGCAGCCAAGGGGGGGTTGGTGAGCAGTTCTTC
TRBV16	TRBJ2-1	NA	TRBD2	CASSQFQRGGDEQFF	TGTGCCAGCAGCCAATTCCAGCGGGGGGGGGATGAGCAGTTCTTC
TRBV9	TRBJ1-2	NA	NA	CASSGGTEGYGYTF	TGTGCCAGCAGCGGCGGGACGGAGGGCTATGGCTACACCTTC
TRBV6-6	TRBJ2-7	NA	NA	CASNYAGEQYF	TGTGCCAGCAATTACGCGGGCGAGCAGTACTTC
TRBV30	TRBJ2-7	NA	TRBD2	CAWSGPASGKVSDEQYF	TGTGCCTGGAGTGGCCCGGCTAGCGGGAAAGTGAGCGACGAGCAGTACTTC
TRBV19	TRBJ2-5	NA	TRBD1	CASSIDYPGQQQETQYF	TGTGCCAGTAGTATAGATTATCCGGGACAGCAACAAGAGACCCAGTACTTC
TRBV15	TRBJ2-5	NA	NA	CATSPVDQETQYF	TGTGCCACCAGCCCAGTTGACCAAGAGACCCAGTACTTC
TRBV4-1	TRBJ2-7	NA	NA	CASSQGTGGGYEQYF	TGCGCCAGCAGCCAAGGGACAGGAGGGGGATACGAGCAGTACTTC
TRBV4-1	TRBJ1-2	NA	NA	CASSQEKWAQGTFYGYTF	TGCGCCAGCAGCCAAGAAAAGTGGGCACAGGGAACTTTCTATGGCTACACCTTC
TRBV7-2	TRBJ2-3	NA	TRBD1	CASSLTGTGGGNTQYF	TGTGCCAGCAGCTTAACCGGGACAGGGGGCGGGAATACGCAGTATTTT
TRBV25-1	TRBJ2-7	NA	NA	CASSPGHQAYEQYF	TGTGCCAGCAGTCCGGGACACCAAGCCTACGAGCAGTACTTC
TRBV27	TRBJ2-5	NA	NA	CASSLNGLLQETQYF	TGTGCCAGCAGTTTAAACGGACTCCTCCAAGAGACCCAGTACTTC
TRBV13	TRBJ1-3	NA	TRBD1	CASLETGVSGNTIYF	TGTGCCAGCCTAGAGACAGGGGTCTCTGGAAACACCATATATTTT
TRBV4-2	TRBJ2-7	NA	TRBD2	CASSQAALAGGSYEQYF	TGTGCCAGCAGCCAAGCCGCTCTAGCGGGTGGGTCCTACGAGCAGTACTTC
TRBV6-5	TRBJ1-4	NA	TRBD1	CASRRQGAREKLFF	TGTGCCAGCAGAAGACAGGGGGCCAGGGAAAAACTGTTTTTT
TRBV15	TRBJ1-4	NA	NA	CATSLDSGKLFF	TGTGCCACCAGCCTTGACAGTGGTAAACTGTTTTTT
TRBV4-3	TRBJ1-4	NA	NA	CASSQGVANEKLFF	TGCGCCAGCAGCCAAGGAGTTGCTAATGAAAAACTGTTTTTT
TRBV7-9	TRBJ2-1	NA	TRBD2	CASSLQRGVHNEQFF	TGTGCCAGCAGCTTACAGCGGGGGGTACACAATGAGCAGTTCTTC
TRBV27	TRBJ2-3	once	NA	CASSSWGLDTQYF	TGTGCCAGCAGTTCCTGGGGACTAGATACGCAGTATTTT
TRBV27	TRBJ1-5	few	TRBD1	CASSPGAGGDQPQHF	TGTGCCAGCAGTCCAGGGGCAGGGGGCGACCAGCCCCAGCATTTT
TRBV6-1	TRBJ1-2	NA	TRBD1	CASSPGQPSYGYTF	TGTGCCAGCAGTCCGGGACAGCCCTCCTATGGCTACACCTTC
TRBV28	TRBJ2-1	NA	NA	CASSPDFNEQFF	TGTGCCAGCAGTCCCGACTTTAATGAGCAGTTCTTC
TRBV6-1	TRBJ2-7	NA	TRBD2	CASSEFLAGSSYEQYF	TGTGCCAGCAGTGAATTCCTAGCGGGGTCCTCCTACGAGCAGTACTTC
TRBV21-1	TRBJ1-1	few	NA	CASTVQLNTEAFF	TGTGCCAGCACCGTCCAGTTGAACACTGAAGCTTTCTTT
TRBV5-6	TRBJ2-7	NA	TRBD2	CASSPTQGLAFLSSHEQYF	TGTGCCAGCAGTCCGACCCAGGGACTAGCCTTTTTGAGTTCCCACGAGCAGTACTTC
TRBV6-4	TRBJ2-3	NA	TRBD2	CASSKSGGSTDTQYF	TGTGCCAGCAGCAAGAGCGGGGGTAGCACAGATACGCAGTATTTT
TRBV28	TRBJ2-5	NA	TRBD2	CASRPGLAGGGTQYF	TGTGCCAGCAGACCCGGACTAGCGGGAGGAGGGACCCAGTACTTC